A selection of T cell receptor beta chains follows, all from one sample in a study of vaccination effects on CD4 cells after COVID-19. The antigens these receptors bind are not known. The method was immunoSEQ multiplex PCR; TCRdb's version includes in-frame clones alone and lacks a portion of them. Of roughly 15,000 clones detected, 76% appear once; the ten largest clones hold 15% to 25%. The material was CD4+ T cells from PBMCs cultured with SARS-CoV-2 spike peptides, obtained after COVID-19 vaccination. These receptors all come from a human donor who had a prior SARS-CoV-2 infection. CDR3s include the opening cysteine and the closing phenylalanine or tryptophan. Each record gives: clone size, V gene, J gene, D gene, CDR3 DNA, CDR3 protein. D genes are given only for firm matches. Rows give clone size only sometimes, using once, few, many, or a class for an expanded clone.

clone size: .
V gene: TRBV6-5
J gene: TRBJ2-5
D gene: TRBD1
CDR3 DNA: TGTGCCAGCAGGCAGTCCGGGACAGGCCAAGAGACCCAGTACTTC
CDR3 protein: CASRQSGTGQETQYF

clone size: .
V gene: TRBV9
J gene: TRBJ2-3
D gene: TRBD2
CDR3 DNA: TGTGCCAGCAGCGTAGAAGCGGGGGGACCTAGCACAGATACGCAGTATTTT
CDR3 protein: CASSVEAGGPSTDTQYF

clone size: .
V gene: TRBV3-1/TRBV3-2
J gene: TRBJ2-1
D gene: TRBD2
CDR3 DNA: TGTGCCAGCAGCCAAGCTCTTTCTCGACTAGCGGGTAATGAGCAGTTCTTC
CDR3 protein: CASSQALSRLAGNEQFF

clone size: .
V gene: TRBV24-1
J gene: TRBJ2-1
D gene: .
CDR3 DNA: TGTGCCACCAGTGATTTGCGCAGTTTATACAATGAGCAGTTCTTC
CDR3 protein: CATSDLRSLYNEQFF

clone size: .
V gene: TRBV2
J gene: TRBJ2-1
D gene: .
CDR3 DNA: TGTGCCAGCAGTGTATACAATGAGCAGTTCTTC
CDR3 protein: CASSVYNEQFF

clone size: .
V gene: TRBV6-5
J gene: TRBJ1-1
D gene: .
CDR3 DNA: TGTGCCAGCCGGAGAGACACCGGGGAGAACACTGAAGCTTTCTTT
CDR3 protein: CASRRDTGENTEAFF

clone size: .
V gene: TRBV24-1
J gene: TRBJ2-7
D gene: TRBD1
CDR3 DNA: TGTGCCACCAGTGATCCGGGACAGGGCTCCTACGAGCAGTACTTC
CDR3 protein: CATSDPGQGSYEQYF

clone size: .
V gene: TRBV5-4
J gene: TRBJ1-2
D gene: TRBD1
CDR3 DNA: TGTGCCAGCAGCGATCCGCCCGGACAGGGAGCAGACGGCTACACCTTC
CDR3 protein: CASSDPPGQGADGYTF

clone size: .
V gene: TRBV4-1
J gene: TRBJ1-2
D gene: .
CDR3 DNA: TGCGCCAGCAGCCGTCAGGGATCTGCGGCCTATGGCTACACCTTC
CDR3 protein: CASSRQGSAAYGYTF

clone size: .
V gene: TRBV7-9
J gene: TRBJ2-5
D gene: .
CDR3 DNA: TGTGCCAGCAGCCCGCTAGGCTGGAGCGGGGAGACCCAGTACTTC
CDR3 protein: CASSPLGWSGETQYF

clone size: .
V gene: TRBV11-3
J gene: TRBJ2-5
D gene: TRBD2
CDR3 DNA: TGTGCCAGCAGCTTAGGTAGCGGGGAGACCCAGTACTTC
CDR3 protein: CASSLGSGETQYF

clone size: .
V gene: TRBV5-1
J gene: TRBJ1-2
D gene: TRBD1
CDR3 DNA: TGCGCCAGCAGCTTGGCGACAGGGGAGGGTGGCTACACCTTC
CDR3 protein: CASSLATGEGGYTF

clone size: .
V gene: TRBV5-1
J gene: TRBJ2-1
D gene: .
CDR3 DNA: TGCGCCAGCAGCTTGGCGGCTAGCTCCTACAATGAGCAGTTCTTC
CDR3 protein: CASSLAASSYNEQFF

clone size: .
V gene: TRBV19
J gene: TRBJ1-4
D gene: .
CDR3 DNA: TGTGCCAGTAGTATAACCCCGAGGAAGGGTGAAAAACTGTTTTTT
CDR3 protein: CASSITPRKGEKLFF

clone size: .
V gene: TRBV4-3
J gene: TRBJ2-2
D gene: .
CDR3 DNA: TGCGCCAGCAGCCAACGGTTAGGAAAGGAAACCGGGGAGCTGTTTTTT
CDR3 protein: CASSQRLGKETGELFF

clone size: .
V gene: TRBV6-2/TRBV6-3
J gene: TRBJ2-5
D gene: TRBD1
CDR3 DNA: TGTGCCAGCAGTTCGATCGACAGGGCGGGCGGATTAGAGACCCAGTACTTC
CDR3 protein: CASSSIDRAGGLETQYF

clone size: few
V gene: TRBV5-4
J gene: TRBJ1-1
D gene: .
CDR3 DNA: TGTGCCAGCATATGGAACACTGAAGCTTTCTTT
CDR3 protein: CASIWNTEAFF

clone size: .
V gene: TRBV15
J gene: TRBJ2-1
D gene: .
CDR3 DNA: TGTGCCACCAGCAGAGAACTGCCAGGGTTTCGTTACAATGAGCAGTTCTTC
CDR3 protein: CATSRELPGFRYNEQFF

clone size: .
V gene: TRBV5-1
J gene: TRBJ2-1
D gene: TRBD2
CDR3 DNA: TGCGCCAGCAGCTTGGTGGCGGGAGGGTACAATGAGCAGTTCTTC
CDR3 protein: CASSLVAGGYNEQFF

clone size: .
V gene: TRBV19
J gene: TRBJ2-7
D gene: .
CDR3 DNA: TGTGCCAGTAGTAACAGTTACGAGCAGTACTTC
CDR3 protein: CASSNSYEQYF

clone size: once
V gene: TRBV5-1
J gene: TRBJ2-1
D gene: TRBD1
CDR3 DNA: TGCGCCAGCGCAAACCACGACAGGGGCAAGAATGAGCAGTTCTTC
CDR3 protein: CASANHDRGKNEQFF

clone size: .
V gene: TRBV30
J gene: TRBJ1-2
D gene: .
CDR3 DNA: TGTGCCTGGGCCCGGGACGGGGACTACACCTTC
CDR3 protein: CAWARDGDYTF

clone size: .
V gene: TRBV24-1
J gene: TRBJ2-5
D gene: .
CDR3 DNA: TGTGCCACCAGTGATGCGACGGTCCAAGAGACCCAGTACTTC
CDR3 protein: CATSDATVQETQYF

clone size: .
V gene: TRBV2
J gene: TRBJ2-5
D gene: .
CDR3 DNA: TGTGCCACCCAGTCTCCGGGGGAGACCCAGTACTTC
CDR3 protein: CATQSPGETQYF

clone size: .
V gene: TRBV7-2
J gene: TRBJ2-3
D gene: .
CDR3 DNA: TGTGCCAGCAGCTTACGAGTGACCCGGGATACGCAGTATTTT
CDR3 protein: CASSLRVTRDTQYF

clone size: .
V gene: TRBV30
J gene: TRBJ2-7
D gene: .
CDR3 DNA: TGTGCCTGGAGTAGAGCCCCCGGGGGTTACGAGCAGTACTTC
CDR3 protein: CAWSRAPGGYEQYF

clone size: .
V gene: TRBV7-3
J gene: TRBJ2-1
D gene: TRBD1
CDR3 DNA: TGTGCCAGCAGCTTAGACAGGGGAACCTACAATGAGCAGTTCTTC
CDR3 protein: CASSLDRGTYNEQFF

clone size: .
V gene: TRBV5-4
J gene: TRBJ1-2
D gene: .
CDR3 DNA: TGTGCCAGCACCCGGGAGGGCGGTGAGGACTATGGCTACACCTTC
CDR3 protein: CASTREGGEDYGYTF

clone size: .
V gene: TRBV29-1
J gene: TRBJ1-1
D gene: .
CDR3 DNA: TGCAGCGTTGAACCGCGTCTTAAGGGAGAAGCTTTCTTT
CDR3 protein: CSVEPRLKGEAFF

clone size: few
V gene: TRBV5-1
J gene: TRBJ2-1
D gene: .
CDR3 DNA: TGCGCCAGCAGCTTGGCCGGCGCGAGCTCCTACAATGAGCAGTTCTTC
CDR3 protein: CASSLAGASSYNEQFF